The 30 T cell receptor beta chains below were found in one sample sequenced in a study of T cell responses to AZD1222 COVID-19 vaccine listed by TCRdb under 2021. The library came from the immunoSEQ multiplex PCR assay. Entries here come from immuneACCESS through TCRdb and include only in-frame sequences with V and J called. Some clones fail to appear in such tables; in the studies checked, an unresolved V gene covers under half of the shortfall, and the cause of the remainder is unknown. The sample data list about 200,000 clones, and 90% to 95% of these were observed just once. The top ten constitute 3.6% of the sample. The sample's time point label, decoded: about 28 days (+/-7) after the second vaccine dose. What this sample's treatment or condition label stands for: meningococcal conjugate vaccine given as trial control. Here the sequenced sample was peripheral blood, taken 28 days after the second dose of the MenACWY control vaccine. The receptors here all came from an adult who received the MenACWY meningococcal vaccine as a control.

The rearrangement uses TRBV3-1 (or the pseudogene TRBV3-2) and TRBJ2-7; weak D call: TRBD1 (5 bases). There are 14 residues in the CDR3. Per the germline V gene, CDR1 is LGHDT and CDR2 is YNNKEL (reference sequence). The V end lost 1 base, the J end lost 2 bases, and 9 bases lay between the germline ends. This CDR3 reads CASSQGTLTYEQYF. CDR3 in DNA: TGTGCCAGCAGCCAAGGGACATTAACCTACGAGCAGTACTTC.

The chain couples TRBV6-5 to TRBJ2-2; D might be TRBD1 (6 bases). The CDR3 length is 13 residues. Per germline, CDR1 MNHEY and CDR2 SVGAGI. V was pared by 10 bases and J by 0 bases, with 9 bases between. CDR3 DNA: TGTGCCACACAGGGAACGAACACCGGGGAGCTGTTTTTT. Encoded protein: CATQGTNTGELFF.

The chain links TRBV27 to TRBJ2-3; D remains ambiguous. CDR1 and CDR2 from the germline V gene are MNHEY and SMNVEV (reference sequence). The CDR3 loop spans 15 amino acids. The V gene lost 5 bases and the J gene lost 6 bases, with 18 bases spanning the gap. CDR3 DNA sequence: TGTGCCAGCAGTCCCGGGCCCCCTCTAGGGGATACGCAGTATTTT. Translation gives CASSPGPPLGDTQYF.

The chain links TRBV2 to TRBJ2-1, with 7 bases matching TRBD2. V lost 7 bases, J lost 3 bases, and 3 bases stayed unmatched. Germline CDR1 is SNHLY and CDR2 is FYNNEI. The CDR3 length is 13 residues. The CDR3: CASTGTIYNEQFF. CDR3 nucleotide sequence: TGTGCCAGCACTGGGACTATCTACAATGAGCAGTTCTTC.

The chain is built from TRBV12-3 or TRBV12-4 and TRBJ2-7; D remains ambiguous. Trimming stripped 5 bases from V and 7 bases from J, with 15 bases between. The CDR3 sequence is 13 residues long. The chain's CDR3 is CASSQPPVQEQYF. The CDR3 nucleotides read TGTGCCAGCAGTCAACCACCCGTCCAAGAGCAGTACTTC.

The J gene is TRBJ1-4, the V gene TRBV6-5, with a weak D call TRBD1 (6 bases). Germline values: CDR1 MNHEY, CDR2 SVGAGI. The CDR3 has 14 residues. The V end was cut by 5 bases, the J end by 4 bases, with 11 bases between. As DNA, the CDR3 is TGTGCCAGCAGTCCTCGACAGGATAATGAAAAACTGTTTTTT. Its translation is CASSPRQDNEKLFF.

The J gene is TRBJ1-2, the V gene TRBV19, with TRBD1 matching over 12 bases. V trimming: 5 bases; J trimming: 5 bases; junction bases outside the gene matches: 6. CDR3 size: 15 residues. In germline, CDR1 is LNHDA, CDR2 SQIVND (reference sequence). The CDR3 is CASSDPGQGAYGYTF. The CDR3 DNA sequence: TGTGCCAGTAGTGATCCGGGACAGGGGGCGTATGGCTACACCTTC. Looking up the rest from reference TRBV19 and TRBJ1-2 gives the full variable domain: DGGITQSPKYLFRKEGQNVTLSCEQNLNHDAMYWYRQDPGQGLRLIYYSQIVNDFQKGDIAEGYSVSREKKESFPLTVTSAQKNPTAFYLCASSDPGQGAYGYTFGSGTRLTVV.

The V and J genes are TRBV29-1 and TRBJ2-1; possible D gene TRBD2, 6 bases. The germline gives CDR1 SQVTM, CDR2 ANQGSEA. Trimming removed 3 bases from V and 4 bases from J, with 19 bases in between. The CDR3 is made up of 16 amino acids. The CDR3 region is CSVEPFERVRYNEQFF. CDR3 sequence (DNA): TGCAGCGTTGAGCCCTTCGAGCGGGTCCGATACAATGAGCAGTTCTTC.

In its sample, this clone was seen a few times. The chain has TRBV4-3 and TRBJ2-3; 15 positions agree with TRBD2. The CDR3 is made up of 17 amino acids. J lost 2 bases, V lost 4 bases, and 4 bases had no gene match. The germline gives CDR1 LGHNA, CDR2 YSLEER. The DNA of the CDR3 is TGCGCCAGCAGCCGGGGGACTAGCGGGAGGAACACAGATACGCAGTATTTT. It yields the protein CASSRGTSGRNTDTQYF.

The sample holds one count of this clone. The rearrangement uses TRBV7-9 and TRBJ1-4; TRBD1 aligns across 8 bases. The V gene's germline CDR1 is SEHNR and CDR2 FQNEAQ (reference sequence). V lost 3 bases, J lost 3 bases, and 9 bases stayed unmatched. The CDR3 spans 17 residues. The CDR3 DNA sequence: TGTGCCAGCAGCTTCAGAGAGGCAGGGGGCCCTAATGAAAAACTGTTTTTT. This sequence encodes CASSFREAGGPNEKLFF.

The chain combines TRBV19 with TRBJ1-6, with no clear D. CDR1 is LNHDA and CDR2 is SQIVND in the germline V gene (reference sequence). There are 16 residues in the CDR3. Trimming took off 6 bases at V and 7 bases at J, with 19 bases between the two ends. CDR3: CASSLNTGGRNSPLHF. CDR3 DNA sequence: TGTGCCAGTAGCCTAAACACGGGAGGGCGGAATTCACCCCTCCACTTT. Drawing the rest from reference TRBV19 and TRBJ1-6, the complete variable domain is DGGITQSPKYLFRKEGQNVTLSCEQNLNHDAMYWYRQDPGQGLRLIYYSQIVNDFQKGDIAEGYSVSREKKESFPLTVTSAQKNPTAFYLCASSLNTGGRNSPLHFGNGTRLTVT.

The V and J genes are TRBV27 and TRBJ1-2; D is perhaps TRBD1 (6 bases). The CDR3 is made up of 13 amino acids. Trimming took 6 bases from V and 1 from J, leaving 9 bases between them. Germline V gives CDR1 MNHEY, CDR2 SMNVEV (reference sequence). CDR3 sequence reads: CASRQQGNYGYTF. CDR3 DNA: TGTGCCAGCAGGCAACAGGGTAACTATGGCTACACCTTC.

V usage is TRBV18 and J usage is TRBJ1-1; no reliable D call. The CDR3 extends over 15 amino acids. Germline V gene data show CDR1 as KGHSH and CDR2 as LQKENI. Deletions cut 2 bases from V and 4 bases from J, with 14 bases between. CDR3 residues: CASSPILGGGTEAFF. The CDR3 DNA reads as TGTGCCAGCTCACCAATTCTGGGAGGTGGCACTGAAGCTTTCTTT.

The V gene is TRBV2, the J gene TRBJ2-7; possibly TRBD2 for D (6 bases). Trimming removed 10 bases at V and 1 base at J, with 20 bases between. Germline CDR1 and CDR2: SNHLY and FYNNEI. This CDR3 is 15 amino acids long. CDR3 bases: TGTGCCACCACCGGGGGTAGTAAAAGGTCCTACGAGCAGTACTTC. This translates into CATTGGSKRSYEQYF.

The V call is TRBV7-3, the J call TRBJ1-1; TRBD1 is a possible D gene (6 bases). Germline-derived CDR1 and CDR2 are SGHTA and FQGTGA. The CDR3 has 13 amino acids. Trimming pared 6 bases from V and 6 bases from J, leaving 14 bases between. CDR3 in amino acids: CASSLFGQSEAFF. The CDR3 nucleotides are TGTGCCAGCAGTTTATTTGGACAGTCTGAAGCTTTCTTT.

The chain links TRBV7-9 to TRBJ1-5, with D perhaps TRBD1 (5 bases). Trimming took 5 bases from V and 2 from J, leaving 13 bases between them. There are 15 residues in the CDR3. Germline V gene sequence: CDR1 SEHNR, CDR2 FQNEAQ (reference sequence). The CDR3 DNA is TGTGCCAGCAGCCCCCCGGGGGGGGGCAATCAGCCCCAGCATTTT. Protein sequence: CASSPPGGGNQPQHF.

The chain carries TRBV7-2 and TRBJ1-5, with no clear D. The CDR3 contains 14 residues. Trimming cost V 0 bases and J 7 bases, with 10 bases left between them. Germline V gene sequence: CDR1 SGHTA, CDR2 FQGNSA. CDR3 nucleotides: TGTGCCAGCAGCTTAGCTGGGCAGGAGCAGCCCCAGCATTTT. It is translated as CASSLAGQEQPQHF.

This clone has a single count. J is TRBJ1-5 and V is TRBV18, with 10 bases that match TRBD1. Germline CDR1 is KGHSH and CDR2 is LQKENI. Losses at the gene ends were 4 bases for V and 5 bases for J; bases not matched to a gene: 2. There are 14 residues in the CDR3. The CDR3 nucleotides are TGTGCCAGCTCACAAGGGACAGGGGATCAGCCCCAGCATTTT. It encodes CASSQGTGDQPQHF.

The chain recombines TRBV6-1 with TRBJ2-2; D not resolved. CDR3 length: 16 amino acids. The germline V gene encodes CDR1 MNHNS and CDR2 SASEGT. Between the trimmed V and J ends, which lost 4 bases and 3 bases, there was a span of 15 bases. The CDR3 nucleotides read TGTGCCAGCAGTGCCCTGGAGCTCGGGTACACCGGGGAGCTGTTTTTT. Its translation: CASSALELGYTGELFF.

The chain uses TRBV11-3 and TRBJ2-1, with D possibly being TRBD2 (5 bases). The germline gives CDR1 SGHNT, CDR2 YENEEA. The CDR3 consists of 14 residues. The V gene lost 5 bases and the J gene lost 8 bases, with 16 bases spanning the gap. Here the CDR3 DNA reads TGTGCCAGCAGCCCGGCGCCCTATAGCGATGAGCAGTTCTTC. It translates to CASSPAPYSDEQFF.

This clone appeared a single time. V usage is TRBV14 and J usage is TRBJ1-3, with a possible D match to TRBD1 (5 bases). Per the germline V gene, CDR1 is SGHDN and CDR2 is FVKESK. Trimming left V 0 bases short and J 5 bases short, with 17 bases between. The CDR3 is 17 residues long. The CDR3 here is CASSQDIYGARRNTIYF. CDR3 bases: TGTGCCAGCAGCCAAGATATTTATGGGGCCCGCCGAAACACCATATATTTT.

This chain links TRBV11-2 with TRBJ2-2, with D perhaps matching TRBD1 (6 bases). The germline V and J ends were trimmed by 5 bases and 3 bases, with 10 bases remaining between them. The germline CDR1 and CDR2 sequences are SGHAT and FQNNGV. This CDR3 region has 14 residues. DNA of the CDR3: TGTGCCAGCAGCCGTACAGGGTACACCGGGGAGCTGTTTTTT. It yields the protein CASSRTGYTGELFF.

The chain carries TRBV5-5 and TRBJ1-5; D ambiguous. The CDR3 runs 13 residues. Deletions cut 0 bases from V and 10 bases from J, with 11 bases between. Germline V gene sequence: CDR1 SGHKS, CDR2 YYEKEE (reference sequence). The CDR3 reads CASSLAPPRPQHF. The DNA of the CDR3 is TGTGCCAGCAGCTTGGCCCCCCCCCGTCCCCAGCATTTT.

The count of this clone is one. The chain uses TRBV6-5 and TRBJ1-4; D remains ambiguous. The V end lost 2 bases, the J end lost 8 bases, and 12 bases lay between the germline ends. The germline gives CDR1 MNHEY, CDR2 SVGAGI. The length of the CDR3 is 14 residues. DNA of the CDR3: TGTGCCAGCAGTTACCAGGCAGCGTCCGAAAAACTGTTTTTT. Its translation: CASSYQAASEKLFF.

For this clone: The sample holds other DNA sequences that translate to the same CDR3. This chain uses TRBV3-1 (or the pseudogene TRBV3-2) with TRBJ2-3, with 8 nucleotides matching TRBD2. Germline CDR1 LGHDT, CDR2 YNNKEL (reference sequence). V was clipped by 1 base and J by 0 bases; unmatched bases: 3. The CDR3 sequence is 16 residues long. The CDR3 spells CASSQVLAASTDTQYF. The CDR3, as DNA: TGTGCCAGCAGCCAAGTACTAGCGGCTAGCACAGATACGCAGTATTTT.

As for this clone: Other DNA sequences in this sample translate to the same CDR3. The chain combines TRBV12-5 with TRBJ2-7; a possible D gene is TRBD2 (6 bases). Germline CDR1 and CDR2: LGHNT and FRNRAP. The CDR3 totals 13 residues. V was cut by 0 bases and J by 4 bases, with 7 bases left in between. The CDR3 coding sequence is TGTGCTAGTGGTTTGGTAGGAGGGTACGAGCAGTACTTC. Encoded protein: CASGLVGGYEQYF.

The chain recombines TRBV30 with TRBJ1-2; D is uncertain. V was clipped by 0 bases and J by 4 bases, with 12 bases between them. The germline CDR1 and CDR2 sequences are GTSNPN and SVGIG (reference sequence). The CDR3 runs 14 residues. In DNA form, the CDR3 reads TGTGCCTGGAGTGTTTCGGAGGAAATCTATGGCTACACCTTC. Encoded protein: CAWSVSEEIYGYTF.

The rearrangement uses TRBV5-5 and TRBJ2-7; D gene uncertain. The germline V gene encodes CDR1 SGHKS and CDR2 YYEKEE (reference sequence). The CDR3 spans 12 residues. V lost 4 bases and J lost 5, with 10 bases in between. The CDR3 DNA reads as TGTGCCAGCAGCCGGGTGGTAGACGAGCAGTACTTC. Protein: CASSRVVDEQYF. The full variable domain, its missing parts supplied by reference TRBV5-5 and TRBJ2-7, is DAGVTQSPTHLIKTRGQQVTLRCSPISGHKSVSWYQQVLGQGPQFIFQYYEKEERGRGNFPDRFSARQFPNYSSELNVNALLLGDSALYLCASSRVVDEQYFGPGTRLTVT.

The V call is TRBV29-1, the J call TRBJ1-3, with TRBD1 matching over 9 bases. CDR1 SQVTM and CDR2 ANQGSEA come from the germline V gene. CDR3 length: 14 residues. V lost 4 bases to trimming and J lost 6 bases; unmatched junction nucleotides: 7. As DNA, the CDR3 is TGCAGCGTTGCCGGGACAGGGAGCCTAAACACCATATATTTT. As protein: CSVAGTGSLNTIYF.

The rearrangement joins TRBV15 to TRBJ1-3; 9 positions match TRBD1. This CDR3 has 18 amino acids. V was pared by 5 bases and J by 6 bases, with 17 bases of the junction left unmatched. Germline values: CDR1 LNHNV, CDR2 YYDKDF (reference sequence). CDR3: CATSGRYRGQGLLNTIYF. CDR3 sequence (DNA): TGTGCCACCAGCGGCAGGTATCGCGGACAGGGGTTACTAAACACCATATATTTT. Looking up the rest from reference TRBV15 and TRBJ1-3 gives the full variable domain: DAMVIQNPRYQVTQFGKPVTLSCSQTLNHNVMYWYQQKSSQAPKLLFHYYDKDFNNEADTPDNFQSRRPNTSFCFLDIRSPGLGDTAMYLCATSGRYRGQGLLNTIYFGEGSWLTVV.